A selection of T cell receptor beta chains follows, all from one sample in a study of shared clonotypes between healthy human individuals. Method: immunoSEQ multiplex PCR; TCRdb's copy keeps in-frame clones and lacks some. The sample consists of 2 million to 2.5 million clones, 90% to 95% of them appearing once. The sequencing input was naive CD4+ T cells sorted from blood. The receptors here all came from a man aged 18 to 29 in good health. Both conserved end residues are part of each CDR3. A D gene is named only where the DNA matches it firmly. Clone size, where shown, is once, few, many, or a class for clones that have expanded.

j_call v_call d_call clone_size cdr3_nt cdr3_aa
TRBJ2-2 TRBV23-1 TRBD1 . TGCGCCAGCAGTATACAGGGGTGGCACGGGGAGCTGTTTTTT CASSIQGWHGELFF
TRBJ2-7 TRBV6-1 TRBD1 . TGTGCCAGCAGTGTTGACAGGGGGGGAGAGCAGTACTTC CASSVDRGGEQYF
TRBJ2-7 TRBV20-1 . . TGCAGTGCTATTAGCGGCGAGCAGTACTTC CSAISGEQYF
TRBJ2-2 TRBV28 . . TGTGCCAGCACCCCCGGCGGGGAGCTGTTTTTT CASTPGGELFF
TRBJ2-2 TRBV5-1 TRBD1 . TGCGCCAGCAGCTTGGGTTCAGGGGGCCGGGACACCGGGGAGCTGTTTTTT CASSLGSGGRDTGELFF
TRBJ1-6 TRBV30 . . TGTGCCTGGAGTGCTTCTGGGAATTCACCCCTCCACTTT CAWSASGNSPLHF
TRBJ1-5 TRBV7-6 . . TGTGCCAGCAGCTTAGGGACAGCAATAAATCAGCCCCAGCATTTT CASSLGTAINQPQHF
TRBJ1-4 TRBV4-2 . . TGTGCCAGCAGCCAAGAGGGGGGCGGAGCCTTTGAAAAACTGTTTTTT CASSQEGGGAFEKLFF
TRBJ1-3 TRBV6-6 . . TGTGCCAGCAGGGACACAGGCCTAGCCTCTGGAAACACCATATATTTT CASRDTGLASGNTIYF
TRBJ1-3 TRBV29-1 . . TGCAGCGCTTCTGGGGTTGGAAACACCATATATTTT CSASGVGNTIYF
TRBJ1-1 TRBV7-8 TRBD1 . TGTGCCAGCAGCTTAGCCAGTGTACAGGGGGGGACTGAAGCTTTCTTT CASSLASVQGGTEAFF
TRBJ2-7 TRBV5-4 . . TGTGCCAGCAGCTTGGATGACTACGAGCAGTACTTC CASSLDDYEQYF
TRBJ1-3 TRBV6-1 . . TGTGCCAGCAGGGCGAGCGGAAACACCATATATTTT CASRASGNTIYF
TRBJ1-6 TRBV6-5 . . TGTGCCAGCAGTTACTTCGTGGGAGTCTATAATTCACCCCTCCACTTT CASSYFVGVYNSPLHF
TRBJ1-5 TRBV19 . . TGTGCCAGTAGTAAGACAGGTATGGAGCAGCCCCAGCATTTT CASSKTGMEQPQHF
TRBJ1-4 TRBV18 . . TGTGCCAGCTCACCCCGGAATGAAAAACTGTTTTTT CASSPRNEKLFF
TRBJ2-7 TRBV5-4 . . TGTGCCAGCAGCTCTTCGGGGGCATCGGGAGAGCAGTACTTC CASSSSGASGEQYF
TRBJ2-1 TRBV9 TRBD2 . TGTGCCAGCAGTTCTAGCGGGGGGTATGAGCAGTTCTTC CASSSSGGYEQFF
TRBJ2-3 TRBV6-5 . . TGTGCCAGCAGACGAGACATGGGAAACACAGATACGCAGTATTTT CASRRDMGNTDTQYF
TRBJ2-6 TRBV28 TRBD1 . TGTGCCAGCAGTCCGGTGGGACAGGGCCTCTCTGGGGCCAACGTCCTGACTTTC CASSPVGQGLSGANVLTF
TRBJ1-6 TRBV6-5 . . TGTGCCAGCAGTTCCGGGGTGGATAATTCACCCCTCCACTTT CASSSGVDNSPLHF
TRBJ2-7 TRBV5-1 TRBD2 . TGCGCCAGCAGCGCCACGGGGGGGACCTACGAGCAGTACTTC CASSATGGTYEQYF
TRBJ2-2 TRBV19 TRBD1 . TGTGCCAGTAGTAAGGGGGACAGGTACACCGGGGAGCTGTTTTTT CASSKGDRYTGELFF
TRBJ2-2 TRBV12-5 . . TGTGCTAGTGGTTTGGTACGGCATGGCACCGGGGAGCTGTTTTTT CASGLVRHGTGELFF
TRBJ1-3 TRBV30 . once TGTGCCTGGAACACATTCTCTGGAAACACCATATATTTT CAWNTFSGNTIYF
TRBJ2-5 TRBV9 . . TGTGCCAGCAGCGTAGAGGGCGCACAAGAGACCCAGTACTTC CASSVEGAQETQYF
TRBJ2-1 TRBV7-9 . . TGTGCCAGCAGCGCGACAGGCAGCTCCTACAATGAGCAGTTCTTC CASSATGSSYNEQFF
TRBJ2-5 TRBV19 . . TGTGCCAGTAGTAATCACAGGGAAGAGACCCAGTACTTC CASSNHREETQYF
TRBJ1-2 TRBV5-1 . . TGCGCCAGCACTAAGGAGGAGGCCGGGAAGGATGGCTACACCTTC CASTKEEAGKDGYTF
TRBJ1-1 TRBV29-1 . many TGCAGCGTTGAGAGGGGACGTGAGGCTTTCTTT CSVERGREAFF
TRBJ2-7 TRBV18 TRBD1 . TGTGCCAGCTCAAAGACAGGGGCCTTCACCTACGAGCAGTACTTC CASSKTGAFTYEQYF
TRBJ1-5 TRBV5-4 . . TGTGCCAGCAGTCAGCAGGGGTCTTACCAGCCCCAGCATTTT CASSQQGSYQPQHF
TRBJ2-2 TRBV5-1 . . TGCGCCAGCAGCTTGGCCAATATCCAGGGCACCGGGGAGCTGTTTTTT CASSLANIQGTGELFF
TRBJ1-2 TRBV28 TRBD1 . TGTGCCAGCCATTTGACTACCGGGACAGGGGGCGAAAATGGCTACACCTTC CASHLTTGTGGENGYTF
TRBJ1-3 TRBV6-6 . . TGTGCCAGCAGTTACTCGTCCGGTAACTCTGGAAACACCATATATTTT CASSYSSGNSGNTIYF
TRBJ1-6 TRBV6-1 TRBD1 . TGTGCCAGCAGCCCACAGGGGGAAGGTAATTCACCCCTCCACTTT CASSPQGEGNSPLHF
TRBJ2-7 TRBV6-1 TRBD2 few TGTGCCAGCAGTGCTAGCGGGAGGGGTTCCTACGAGCAGTACTTC CASSASGRGSYEQYF